Given below is one T cell receptor (beta chain) in context. The antigen remains unidentified. Per germline, CDR1 MNHNS and CDR2 SASEGT. This CDR3 spans 19 amino acids. Trimming removed 0 bases at V and 7 bases at J, with 25 bases between. All patients were untreated before thyroid surgery. This sample stems from a study of metastatic and nonmetastatic thyroid tumors. Per the original methods: Differences in CDR3 between clinicopathological groups were drawn on to build a classifier intended to discriminate distant-metastatic papillary thyroid cancer patients. TCRdb reanalyzed the PCR reads via MiXCR. The V and J calls were determined by TCRdb, not by the authors. The sample holds 15,000 to 20,000 clones; approximately 23% are singletons and the top ten take 7.5%. Study-wide findings and caveats: The reported finding was significantly higher TCR beta diversity in malignant thyroid tumors relative to benign nodules, in blood and tumor.

The chain uses TRBV6-1 and TRBJ2-1; D may be TRBD2 (5 bases). This clonotype was obtained from a female donor with papillary thyroid cancer or a benign thyroid nodule (not recorded which). Some clones in this sample may be carry-over from other donors' samples. The sample consisted of adjacent normal tissue. This CDR3 reads CASSEAAFLSGIKTNEQFF. CDR3 DNA: TGTGCCAGCAGTGAAGCCGCTTTTCTTTCCGGGATCAAGACAAATGAGCAGTTCTTC.